The clone carrying this T cell receptor (beta chain) showed up many times. The sample belongs to a study of response to subunit inactivated influenza vaccine. TCRdb re-called the RT-PCR reads with MiXCR, one entry per CDR3 protein. This sample has about 570,000 distinct CDR3 sequences, with around 11% found just once. The germline V gene encodes CDR1 MNHNS and CDR2 SASEGT. V shed 3 bases and J 1 base; nucleotides not matched to a gene: 10. The CDR3 spans 18 residues. The same sample was also used in a study of T cells expressing NK-cell markers. From that paper: The cDNA for TCR beta came from 5'RACE template switching with UMIs. From sorted CD3+CD56+NKG2C+, CD3+CD56+NKG2C- and CD3+CD56-NKG2C+ T cells came the TCR beta repertoires. The authors sequenced eight donors, of whom seven were HCMV-seropositive and one was seronegative. Alpha-beta TCR T cells were the sole sorting target in several experiments, owing to an anti-gamma-delta TCR antibody. More than 5 donors showed dominant NKG2C+ clonotypes comprising about 1.0-7.0% of their CD8+ T cells.

This TCR came from a man aged 45-65 years who received an inactivated influenza vaccine. Sequenced material: PBMCs from blood, taken on the day of vaccination. The V gene is TRBV6-1, the J gene TRBJ2-5, with 11 bases matching TRBD2. For the CDR3, the DNA is TGTGCCAGCAGTGAGGGGACTAGCGGAATGAGCCCCCAAGAGACCCAGTACTTC. It translates to CASSEGTSGMSPQETQYF.